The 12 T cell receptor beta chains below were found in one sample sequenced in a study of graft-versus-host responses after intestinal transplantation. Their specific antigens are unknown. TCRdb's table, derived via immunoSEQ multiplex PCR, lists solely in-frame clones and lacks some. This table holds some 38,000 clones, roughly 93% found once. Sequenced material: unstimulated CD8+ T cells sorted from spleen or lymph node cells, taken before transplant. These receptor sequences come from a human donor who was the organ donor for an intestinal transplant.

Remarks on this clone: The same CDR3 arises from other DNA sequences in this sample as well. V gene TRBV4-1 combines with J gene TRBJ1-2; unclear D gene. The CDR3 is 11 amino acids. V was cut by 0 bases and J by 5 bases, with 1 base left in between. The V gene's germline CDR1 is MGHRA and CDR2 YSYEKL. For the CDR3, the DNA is TGCGCCAGCAGCCAAGATTATGGCTACACCTTC. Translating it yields CASSQDYGYTF.

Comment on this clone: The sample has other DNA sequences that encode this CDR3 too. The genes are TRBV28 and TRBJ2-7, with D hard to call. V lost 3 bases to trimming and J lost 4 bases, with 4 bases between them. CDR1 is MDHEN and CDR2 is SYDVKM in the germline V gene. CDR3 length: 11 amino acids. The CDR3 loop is CASSFGYEQYF. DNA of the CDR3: TGTGCCAGCAGTTTTGGGTACGAGCAGTACTTC.

The chain's CDR3 is CASSLSGTKVSHEKLFF. The CDR3 nucleotides are TGTGCCAGCAGCTTAAGTGGGACAAAAGTCTCCCATGAAAAACTGTTTTTT. The chain combines TRBV7-9 with TRBJ1-4, with a weak D call TRBD1 (6 bases). Germline CDR1 reads SEHNR; CDR2 reads FQNEAQ (reference sequence). The CDR3 is 17 residues long. The V end lost 2 bases, the J end lost 6 bases, and 19 bases lay between the germline ends.

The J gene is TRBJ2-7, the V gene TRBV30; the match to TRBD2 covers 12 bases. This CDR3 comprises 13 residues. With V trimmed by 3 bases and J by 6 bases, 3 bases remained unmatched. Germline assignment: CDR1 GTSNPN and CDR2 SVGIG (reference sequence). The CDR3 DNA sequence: TGTGCCTGGAGGACTAGCGGGAGAGTCGAGCAGTACTTC. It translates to CAWRTSGRVEQYF.

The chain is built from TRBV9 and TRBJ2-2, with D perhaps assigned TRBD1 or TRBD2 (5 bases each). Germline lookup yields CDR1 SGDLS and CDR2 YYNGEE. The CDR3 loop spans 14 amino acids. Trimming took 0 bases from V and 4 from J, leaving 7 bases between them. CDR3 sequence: CASSVDGGTGELFF. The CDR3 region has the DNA TGTGCCAGCAGCGTAGATGGGGGCACCGGGGAGCTGTTTTTT.

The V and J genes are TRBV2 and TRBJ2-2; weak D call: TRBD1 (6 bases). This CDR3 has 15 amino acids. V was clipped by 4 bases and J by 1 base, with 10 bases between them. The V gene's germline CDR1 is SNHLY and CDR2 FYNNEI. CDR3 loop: CASSAGTLNTGELFF. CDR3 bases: TGTGCCAGCAGTGCCGGGACACTGAACACCGGGGAGCTGTTTTTT. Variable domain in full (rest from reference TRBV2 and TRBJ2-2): EPEVTQTPSHQVTQMGQEVILRCVPISNHLYFYWYRQILGQKVEFLVSFYNNEISEKSEIFDDQFSVERPDGSNFTLKIRSTKLEDSAMYFCASSAGTLNTGELFFGEGSRLTVL.

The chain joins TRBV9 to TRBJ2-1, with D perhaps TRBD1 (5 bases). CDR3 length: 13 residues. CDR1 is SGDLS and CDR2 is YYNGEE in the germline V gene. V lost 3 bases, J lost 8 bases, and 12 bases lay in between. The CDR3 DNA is TGTGCCAGCAGCGCCCGTAGGACACATGAGCAGTTCTTC. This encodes CASSARRTHEQFF.

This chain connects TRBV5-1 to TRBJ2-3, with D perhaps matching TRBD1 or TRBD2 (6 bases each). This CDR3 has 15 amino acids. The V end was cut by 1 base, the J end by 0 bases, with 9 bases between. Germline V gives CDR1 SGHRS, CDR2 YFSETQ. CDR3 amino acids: CASSLRGESTDTQYF. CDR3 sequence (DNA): TGCGCCAGCAGCTTGAGGGGGGAGAGCACAGATACGCAGTATTTT.

CDR3 loop: CASRRQGPSGFGLAGAHEQYF. The DNA for the CDR3 is TGTGCCAGCAGGAGACAGGGACCGTCGGGGTTTGGACTAGCGGGAGCCCACGAGCAGTACTTC. V gene TRBV6-9 combines with J gene TRBJ2-7; 13 bases are a match to TRBD2. Germline V gene lookup returns CDR1 MNHGY and CDR2 SVAAGI. Trimming at V came to 6 bases and at J to 5 bases, leaving 25 bases not matched to a gene. The CDR3 totals 21 residues.

The DNA of the CDR3 is TGTGCCAGCAGTTTAAGGAGTGGCAATGAGCAGTTCTTC. Its protein is CASSLRSGNEQFF. This chain connects TRBV27 to TRBJ2-1; D unclear. CDR1 MNHEY and CDR2 SMNVEV come from the germline V gene (reference sequence). The CDR3 extends over 13 amino acids. V lost 2 bases to trimming and J lost 6 bases, with 8 bases between them.

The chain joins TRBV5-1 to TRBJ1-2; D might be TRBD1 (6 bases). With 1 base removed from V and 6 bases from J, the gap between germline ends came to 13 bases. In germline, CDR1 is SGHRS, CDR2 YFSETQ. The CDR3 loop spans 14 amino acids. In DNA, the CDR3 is TGCGCCAGCAGCTTGATAAGGGGGGCGGATGGCTACACCTTC. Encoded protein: CASSLIRGADGYTF.

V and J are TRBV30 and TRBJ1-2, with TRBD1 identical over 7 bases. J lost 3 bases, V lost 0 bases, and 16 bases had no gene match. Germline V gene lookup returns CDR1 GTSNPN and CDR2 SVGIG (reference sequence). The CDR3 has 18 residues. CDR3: CAWSVWTALQGHHYGYTF. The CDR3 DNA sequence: TGTGCCTGGAGTGTTTGGACCGCTCTACAGGGGCATCACTATGGCTACACCTTC.